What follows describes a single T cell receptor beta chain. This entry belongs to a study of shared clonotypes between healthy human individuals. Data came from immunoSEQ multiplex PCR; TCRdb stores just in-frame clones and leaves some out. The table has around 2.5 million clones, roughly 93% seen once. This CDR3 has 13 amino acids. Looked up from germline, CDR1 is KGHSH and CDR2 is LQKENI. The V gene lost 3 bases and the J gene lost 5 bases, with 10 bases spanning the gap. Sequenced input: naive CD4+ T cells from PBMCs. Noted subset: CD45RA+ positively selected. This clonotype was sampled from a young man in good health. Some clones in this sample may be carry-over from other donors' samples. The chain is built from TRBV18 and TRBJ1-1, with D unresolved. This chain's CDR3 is CASSPTERTEAFF. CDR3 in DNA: TGTGCCAGCTCACCTACCGAGAGGACTGAAGCTTTCTTT.